The 8 T cell receptor beta chains below were found in one sample sequenced in a study of OX40 agonist ivuxolimab in advanced cancers. TCRdb's table, derived via immunoSEQ multiplex PCR, lists solely in-frame clones and lacks some. The sample carries under 45,000 clones, 70% to 80% recorded once. Source: CD4+ or CD8+ T cells sorted from blood, taken in a trial of the OX40 agonist ivuxolimab. The receptors originated from an adult with an advanced solid tumor such as melanoma, head and neck, liver or kidney cancer.

The V call is TRBV5-8, the J call TRBJ2-7; D uncertain. The CDR3 covers 11 residues. V lost 0 bases and J 4 bases, leaving 2 bases between the germline ends. The germline V gene has CDR1 SGHTS and CDR2 YDEGEE. In nucleotides, the CDR3 is TGTGCCAGCAGCTTGGATTACGAGCAGTACTTC. Its protein is CASSLDYEQYF. The full variable domain, with the rest looked up from reference TRBV5-8 and TRBJ2-7, is EAGVTQSPTHLIKTRGQQATLRCSPISGHTSVYWYQQALGLGLQFLLWYDEGEERNRGNFPPRFSGRQFPNYSSELNVNALELEDSALYLCASSLDYEQYFGPGTRLTVT.

This rearrangement joins TRBV5-4 to TRBJ2-3; 8 bases line up with TRBD1. This CDR3 contains 16 residues. CDR1 and CDR2 (germline): SGHNT, YYREEE (reference sequence). V shed 1 base, J shed 9 bases, and the junction held 13 bases outside the gene matches. CDR3 nucleotides: TGTGCCAGCAGCTTGCAGGGGGCGGGGAAACAGATAACGCAGTATTTT. This translates into CASSLQGAGKQITQYF.

This clone was observed a single time. V gene TRBV4-2 combines with J gene TRBJ1-6, with a weak D call TRBD1 (6 bases). The CDR3 has 18 amino acids. CDR1 is LGHNA and CDR2 is YNFKEQ in the germline V gene. V lost 0 bases and J 7 bases, leaving 19 bases between the germline ends. The CDR3 coding sequence is TGTGCCAGCAGCCAAGATTTTGTCAGGGACACCCTAAATTCACCCCTCCACTTT. This gives the protein CASSQDFVRDTLNSPLHF.

The V and J genes are TRBV27 and TRBJ2-1; D is unresolved. Trimming shortened V by 0 bases and J by 8 bases, and 11 bases separated the two germline ends. The CDR3 runs to 14 residues. Per the germline V gene, CDR1 is MNHEY and CDR2 is SMNVEV (reference sequence). The CDR3 spells CASSLSSLLDEQFF. CDR3 DNA sequence: TGTGCCAGCAGTTTATCTAGCCTCCTGGATGAGCAGTTCTTC.

This clone was observed a handful of times. This chain connects TRBV5-4 to TRBJ2-5; TRBD1 might be the D (6 bases). Trimming took off 1 base at V and 5 bases at J, with 9 bases between the two ends. The CDR3 runs 13 residues. Germline lookup yields CDR1 SGHNT and CDR2 YYREEE (reference sequence). Here the CDR3 reads CASSLRQGETQYF. As DNA, the CDR3 is TGTGCCAGCAGCTTGCGCCAGGGGGAGACCCAGTACTTC.

The genes are TRBV6-6 and TRBJ1-4; D not resolved. Trimming took 0 bases from V and 10 from J, leaving 6 bases between them. CDR1 is MNHNY, CDR2 SVGAGI, per germline (reference sequence). The CDR3 covers 12 residues. The CDR3: CASSYSDGKLFF. CDR3 DNA sequence: TGTGCCAGCAGTTACTCCGACGGAAAACTGTTTTTT.

The chain has TRBV6-1 and TRBJ1-1; tentatively, D is TRBD1 (5 bases). CDR1 is MNHNS, CDR2 SASEGT, per germline. This CDR3 is 13 amino acids long. With 6 bases removed from V and 10 bases from J, the gap between germline ends came to 18 bases. The CDR3 nucleotides are TGTGCCAGCAGCGTGGGACGGGACTCCCGAGCTTTCTTT. Translation gives CASSVGRDSRAFF.

This clone showed up just once. V is TRBV7-9 and J is TRBJ2-5, with D possibly matching TRBD1 (6 bases). The V gene's germline CDR1 is SEHNR and CDR2 FQNEAQ (reference sequence). The CDR3 has 13 residues. V was clipped by 7 bases and J by 5 bases, with 14 bases between them. CDR3 region: CASKYRDLETQYF. The CDR3 DNA reads TGTGCCAGCAAATACAGGGATTTGGAGACCCAGTACTTC.